This TCR beta chain was captured by sequencing in a study of T cell repertoires in cytomegalovirus infection. Study summary: Public TCR beta signature analysis indicated the presence of both CMV infection and matching HLA type. Study-wide points: Summed public TCR beta family frequency identified CMV carriers bearing the relevant HLA. HLA-C-restricted TCR beta clonotypes specific for CMV led the ex vivo response.

From the reads, TCRdb called clonotypes with MiXCR, one entry per CDR3 protein. The sample has roughly 140,000 distinct CDR3 sequences, about a quarter seen once. About this clonotype itself: The target antigen is unknown. Germline is not matched at one junction end, which may reflect a read error.

This CDR3 is 14 amino acids long. V and J are TRBV12-3 or TRBV12-4 and TRBJ2-7; 10 nucleotides align to TRBD1. Sequencing used PBMCs. The clonotype comes from a human donor in good health (CMV status not recorded). Some clones in this sample may be carry-over from other donors' samples. CDR3: CARSYGQGVNEQYF. The CDR3 nucleotides read TGTGCCAGAAGTTATGGACAGGGGGTCAACGAGCAGTACTTC.